The 8 T cell receptor beta chains in this list originate from one sample, sequenced in a study of T cell repertoires in cytomegalovirus infection. MiXCR, run by TCRdb on the reads, gives a single entry per CDR3 protein. The data hold some 920,000 distinct CDR3 sequences, with approximately 31% observed a single time. The antigens these receptors bind are not known. The sequencing used cultured CD8+ T cells from PBMCs, collected from culture after CMV antigen stimulation. The source is a human donor in good health (CMV status not recorded). Some clones in this sample may be carry-over from other donors' samples.

V gene TRBV29-1 combines with J gene TRBJ2-1; D is perhaps TRBD1 or TRBD2 (5 bases each). The CDR3 consists of 13 residues. V was shortened by 5 bases and J by 8 bases, with 16 bases between the two germline ends. Germline V gene lookup returns CDR1 SQVTM and CDR2 ANQGSEA. The CDR3 DNA reads as TGCAGCGTTAGAGGGTTGGGGGAAGATGAGCAGTTCTTC. Translated, it gives CSVRGLGEDEQFF.

This clonotype was recorded at least ten times. The chain links TRBV6-1 to TRBJ2-7; D not certain. This CDR3 has 14 residues. From germline, CDR1 is MNHNS and CDR2 SASEGT. Trimming shortened V by 6 bases and J by 2 bases, and 14 bases separated the two germline ends. The DNA for the CDR3 is TGTGCCAGCAGGTACACCGGGCCAACCTACGAGCAGTACTTC. Translated, it gives CASRYTGPTYEQYF.

This clonotype has a handful of counts. This sequence joins TRBV27 and TRBJ2-3, with D perhaps TRBD1 (8 bases). CDR3 length: 16 amino acids. Per the germline V gene, CDR1 is MNHEY and CDR2 is SMNVEV (reference sequence). Trimming pared 5 bases from V and 4 bases from J, leaving 19 bases between. The CDR3: CASSREDREIADTQYF. CDR3 nucleotides: TGTGCCAGCAGTCGGGAGGACAGGGAGATCGCAGATACGCAGTATTTT.

This rearrangement joins TRBV11-2 to TRBJ1-5; D is uncertain. CDR3 length: 13 residues. V was pared by 5 bases and J by 7 bases, with 12 bases between. Germline V gene lookup returns CDR1 SGHAT and CDR2 FQNNGV. In nucleotides, the CDR3 is TGTGCCAGCAGCCCTGAAATAGGCCAGCCCCAGCATTTT. As protein: CASSPEIGQPQHF.

Regarding this clonotype: A much more abundant neighbour one base away suggests this may be a read error. The rearrangement joins TRBV6-1 to TRBJ2-1; D not resolved. The CDR3 length is 15 residues. The germline gives CDR1 MNHNS, CDR2 SASEGT. The CDR3 loop reads CANSEDMVSYNEQFF. The CDR3 coding sequence is TGTGCCAACAGTGAAGATATGGTTTCCTACAATGAGCAGTTCTTC.

Many counts were recorded for this clonotype. The gene calls are TRBV7-2 and TRBJ2-7; a weak D match, TRBD1 (6 bases). In germline, CDR1 is SGHTA, CDR2 FQGNSA. The CDR3 has 14 residues. Trimming took off 1 base at V and 3 bases at J, with 10 bases between the two ends. DNA of the CDR3: TGTGCCAGCAGCTTAGGGGGGCCCGGCTACGAGCAGTACGTC. Translated: CASSLGGPGYEQYV.

In this sample, this clonotype turned up a few times. The V and J genes are TRBV12-3 or TRBV12-4 and TRBJ2-1; 7 bases match TRBD2. This CDR3 is built from 16 residues. The trim removed 5 bases at V and 2 bases at J, leaving 9 bases unmatched. In nucleotides, the CDR3 is TGTGCCAGCAGTCCCCTCAGCGGGGACCCCTACAATGAGCAGTTCTTC. It specifies CASSPLSGDPYNEQFF.

CDR3 residues: CASSPRTVTLSGNTIYF. The CDR3 region has the DNA TGTGCCAGCTCACCAAGGACGGTCACCCTCTCTGGAAACACCATATATTTT. The chain uses TRBV18 and TRBJ1-3; no definite D call. CDR1 is KGHSH and CDR2 is LQKENI in the germline V gene. CDR3 length: 17 residues. The germline V and J ends were trimmed by 2 bases and 0 bases, with 14 bases remaining between them.